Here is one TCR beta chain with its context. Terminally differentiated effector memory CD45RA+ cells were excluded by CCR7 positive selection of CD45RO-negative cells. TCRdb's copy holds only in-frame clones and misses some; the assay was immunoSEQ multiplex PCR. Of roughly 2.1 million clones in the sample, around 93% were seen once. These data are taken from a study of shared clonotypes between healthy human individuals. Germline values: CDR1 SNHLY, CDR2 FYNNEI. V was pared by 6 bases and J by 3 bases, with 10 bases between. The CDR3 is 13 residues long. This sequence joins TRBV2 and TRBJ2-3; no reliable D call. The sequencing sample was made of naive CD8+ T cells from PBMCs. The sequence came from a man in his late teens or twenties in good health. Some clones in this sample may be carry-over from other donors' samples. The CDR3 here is CASRQRVTDTQYF. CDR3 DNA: TGTGCCAGCAGACAAAGGGTGACAGATACGCAGTATTTT.